The TCR beta chain under discussion was sequenced for a study of shared clonotypes between healthy human individuals. Study as a whole: Donor composition was a couple of women and three men, aged 18 to 49.

The V gene end was trimmed by 5 bases and the J gene end by 7 bases; junction bases not matched to a gene: 7. This CDR3 comprises 13 residues. Germline CDR1 is SEHNR and CDR2 is FQNEAQ (reference sequence). Here immunoSEQ multiplex PCR was the method, and the copy in TCRdb shows in-frame clones only, minus some. The data hold hundreds of thousands of clones, with roughly 95% observed a single time. As defined, naive CD8 cells were CD45RO-negative and positively selected for CCR7, with terminally differentiated effector memory CD45RA+ cells excluded. Those who donated, Caucasian adults without exception, all lived in Nashville, Tennessee.

Sequences were obtained from naive CD8+ T cells sorted from blood. This receptor was identified in a woman aged 25 to 39 in good health. The gene calls are TRBV7-9 and TRBJ1-1; TRBD1 matches at 7 bases. The DNA for the CDR3 is TGTGCCAGCAGCCCCACGGGACAGCGTGAAGCTTTCTTT. It encodes CASSPTGQREAFF.